This T cell receptor (beta chain) derives from a study of cytomegalovirus exposure and HLA in healthy donors. PCR involved 60 Vbeta and 13 Jbeta primers. Clones were read by immunoSEQ multiplex PCR, and TCRdb kept only the in-frame ones, dropping some. The data contain more than 95,000 clones, approximately 74% of them seen just once; the ten biggest clones take up around 3.1%. Study-wide results and limits: Listed as cytomegalovirus-associated were 150 to 200 TCR beta chains.

The germline gives CDR1 SGHTA, CDR2 FQGNSA. The CDR3 has 16 amino acids. Trimming cost V 1 base and J 5 bases; bases outside gene matches: 6. A word on this clone: Its antigen is not known.

Source material: PBMCs. V is TRBV7-2 and J is TRBJ2-5, with TRBD2 matching 11 bases. The sequence was obtained from a female donor in good health and CMV-seropositive. In DNA, the CDR3 is TGTGCCAGCAGCTTAGAAAGTAGCGGGGGGGCGGAGACCCAGTACTTC. Residues: CASSLESSGGAETQYF.